A selection of T cell receptor beta chains follows, all from one sample in a study of T cell changes during pregnancy in multiple sclerosis. Sequencing used immunoSEQ multiplex PCR; TCRdb keeps in-frame clones, though not all of them. Among around 73,000 clones listed, around 92% were seen once. Sequenced material: peripheral blood, taken in the third trimester of pregnancy. The origin of the receptors is a female donor in good health, enrolled as a control in a pregnancy study. CDR3s include the opening cysteine and the closing phenylalanine or tryptophan. A D gene is named only where the DNA matches it firmly. Not all rows give a size; the values are once, few, many and, for expanded clones, a class.

TRBV12-5	TRBJ2-7	-	-	TGTGCTAGTGGTTTGGAGGAGGGCGAGCAGTACTTC	CASGLEEGEQYF
TRBV6-1	TRBJ2-4	TRBD2	once	TGTGCCAGCACAGCGGGGCTAAAAAACATTCAGTACTTC	CASTAGLKNIQYF
TRBV5-5	TRBJ1-5	TRBD1	-	TGTGCCAGCAGCTTGGGTCAGGGGGCAAGCAATCAGCCCCAGCATTTT	CASSLGQGASNQPQHF
TRBV28	TRBJ1-2	TRBD1	-	TGTGCCAGCAGTCCGGACAGGGCCTTCTATGGCTACACCTTC	CASSPDRAFYGYTF
TRBV25-1	TRBJ2-7	-	-	TGTGCCAGCAGTGAATATTACAGTACCTACGAGCAGTACTTC	CASSEYYSTYEQYF
TRBV9	TRBJ2-1	-	-	TGTGCCAGCAGCGTAGAAGCTGAAGATGAGCAGTTCTTC	CASSVEAEDEQFF
TRBV30	TRBJ2-3	TRBD2	-	TGTGCCTGGAGCCCCAGACCCGGGACAGGGCTAACTAGCGGGAGAATTTGGGATACGCAGTATTTT	CAWSPRPGTGLTSGRIWDTQYF
TRBV6-1	TRBJ1-2	TRBD1	-	TGTGCCAGCAGTGAAGGGAGACAGGGGGACTATGGCTACACCTTC	CASSEGRQGDYGYTF
TRBV18	TRBJ1-2	TRBD1	-	TGTGCCAGCTCACCAACAGGGGACTATGGCTACACCTTC	CASSPTGDYGYTF
TRBV7-9	TRBJ1-2	-	-	TGTGCCAGCAGCTCCTACCTACAGGGCCGTGGCTACACCTTC	CASSSYLQGRGYTF
TRBV10-3	TRBJ2-3	-	-	TGTGCCATCAGTGACGTCACAGATACGCAGTATTTT	CAISDVTDTQYF
TRBV5-1	TRBJ2-5	TRBD2	-	TGCGCCAGCAGCCGTAGCGGGGAAGAGACCCAGTACTTC	CASSRSGEETQYF
TRBV28	TRBJ1-5	-	once	TGTGCCAGCAGTTTATTTGCCGGTAGCAATCAGCCCCAGCATTTT	CASSLFAGSNQPQHF
TRBV2	TRBJ2-7	TRBD1	-	TGTGCCAGCAGTGAACCGGGGGACAGGGAGGCTATGGCCTACGAGCAGTACTTC	CASSEPGDREAMAYEQYF
TRBV5-1	TRBJ1-4	TRBD1	-	TGCGCCAGCAGCGCCGGACAGGTCTTGGGAAAACTGTTTTTT	CASSAGQVLGKLFF
TRBV19	TRBJ1-1	-	-	TGTGCCAGTAAGGTTGGGGAGATGAGGAACACTGAAGCTTTCTTT	CASKVGEMRNTEAFF
TRBV5-1	TRBJ1-3	TRBD1	-	TGCGCCAGCAGCTTGGCACCAGGGACAGGGGGGAACACCATATATTTT	CASSLAPGTGGNTIYF
TRBV21-1	TRBJ2-1	-	-	TGTGCCAGCAGCCTCACTAGCGATGCCTACAATGAGCAGTTCTTC	CASSLTSDAYNEQFF
TRBV10-3	TRBJ1-5	-	-	TGTGCCATCAGTTCCACTGGCAATCAGCCCCAGCATTTT	CAISSTGNQPQHF
TRBV28	TRBJ2-3	-	-	TGTGCCAGCAGTCCCCTGGATACGCAGTATTTT	CASSPLDTQYF
TRBV7-6	TRBJ1-5	TRBD1	-	TGTGCCAGCAGCTCTTATCAGGGGGTCGGCAATCAGCCCCAGCATTTT	CASSSYQGVGNQPQHF
TRBV29-1	TRBJ2-1	TRBD1	-	TGCAGCACCTGCTTCGACAGGGGCAGTGAGCAGTTCTTC	CSTCFDRGSEQFF
TRBV18	TRBJ1-1	TRBD1	-	TGTGCCAGCTCACCAGCTGACAGGGTGGCGAACACTGAAGCTTTCTTT	CASSPADRVANTEAFF
TRBV6-1	TRBJ2-7	-	-	TGTGCCAGCAGTGAATGGAGGGGAAGCTCCTACGAGCAGTACTTC	CASSEWRGSSYEQYF
TRBV2	TRBJ1-2	TRBD1	few	TGTGCCAGCACAGGGGGCGACTATGGCTACACCTTC	CASTGGDYGYTF
TRBV4-2	TRBJ1-6	-	-	TGTGCCAGCAGCCGTGGGACTTCGCCACCCCTCCACTTT	CASSRGTSPPLHF
TRBV5-6	TRBJ2-2	TRBD1	-	TGTGCCAGCAGCTCCACGGGACAGGGGAACACCGGGGAGCTGTTTTTT	CASSSTGQGNTGELFF
TRBV10-1	TRBJ2-7	-	-	TGCGCCAGCAGTGAGTCGGCAGGACAATACGAGCAGTACTTC	CASSESAGQYEQYF
TRBV28	TRBJ2-5	-	-	TGTGCCAGCAGTTTATTACAGAACCAAGAGACCCAGTACTTC	CASSLLQNQETQYF
TRBV6-1	TRBJ1-2	-	-	TGTGCCAGCAGTGATGCTTACAGGCCCCCCATTACCGAATATGGCTACACCTTC	CASSDAYRPPITEYGYTF
TRBV6-4	TRBJ2-1	TRBD2	-	TGTGCCAGCAAAGAAGGGACTAGCGGATCTGTTGTACACAATGAGCAGTTCTTC	CASKEGTSGSVVHNEQFF
TRBV5-1	TRBJ1-5	-	-	TGCGCCAGCAGCTTGGACAGTCTTAGCAATCAGCCCCAGCATTTT	CASSLDSLSNQPQHF
TRBV5-4	TRBJ1-2	-	once	TGTGCCAGCAGCTTACCCGGGACACTCGCCGGTGGCTACACCTTC	CASSLPGTLAGGYTF
TRBV6-5	TRBJ1-5	TRBD1	-	TGTGCCAGCAGCCTGACAGGGAGTGGCAATCAGCCCCAGCATTTT	CASSLTGSGNQPQHF
TRBV6-5	TRBJ1-2	TRBD1	-	TGTGCCAGCAGTAGCCCGGGACAGCCTAACTATGGCTACACCTTC	CASSSPGQPNYGYTF
TRBV4-1	TRBJ1-5	-	once	TGCGCCAGCAGCCGTATAACAGGGACCCATCAGCCCCAGCATTTT	CASSRITGTHQPQHF
TRBV30	TRBJ2-7	-	-	TGTGCCTGGAGTGGAGACAACTCCTACGAGCAGTACTTC	CAWSGDNSYEQYF
TRBV7-2	TRBJ2-7	TRBD2	-	TGTGCCAGCAGCTTAGGGGGACTAGCGGGAGTCCACTTC	CASSLGGLAGVHF
TRBV5-1	TRBJ2-7	-	-	TGCGCCAGCAGCTTGGATCCCGTTCGCTACGAGCAGTACTTC	CASSLDPVRYEQYF
TRBV29-1	TRBJ1-2	-	-	TGCAGCGTTGAAGATCTGCAGGGGCGATATAACTATGGCTACACCTTC	CSVEDLQGRYNYGYTF
TRBV10-3	TRBJ2-1	-	once	TGTGCCATCAGTGAGTCAACCTTCGGGGAGCAGTTCTTC	CAISESTFGEQFF
TRBV6-4	TRBJ1-2	-	-	TGTGCCAGTGGGGGGGCGGAGGTTGGCTACACCTTC	CASGGAEVGYTF
TRBV7-2	TRBJ2-1	-	-	TGTGCCAGCAGCTTGGGTCAAGGGGTCCACAATGAGCAGTTCTTC	CASSLGQGVHNEQFF
TRBV6-5	TRBJ1-1	-	-	TGTGCCAGCTCGGGGGAGATGCACAATGAAGCTTTCTTT	CASSGEMHNEAFF
TRBV30	TRBJ2-1	-	once	TGTGCCTGGGGGCAGTACAATGAGCAGTTCTTC	CAWGQYNEQFF
TRBV5-5	TRBJ1-2	-	-	TGTGCCAGCAGCTTGCCCGGGGATGGCTACACCTTC	CASSLPGDGYTF
TRBV10-3	TRBJ1-3	TRBD1	-	TGTGCCATCAAGAATAGGGGCACAGGGGCCTCTGGAAACACCATATATTTT	CAIKNRGTGASGNTIYF
TRBV18	TRBJ2-4	TRBD1	-	TGTGCCAGCTCACCGGACCGACAGGGAAACATTCAGTACTTC	CASSPDRQGNIQYF
TRBV19	TRBJ2-7	-	-	TGTGCCAGTAGTGAGCTAGCGCAAAGCTACGAGCAGTACTTC	CASSELAQSYEQYF
TRBV28	TRBJ1-6	TRBD1	-	TGTGCCACAAAGACTTGGGGGACAGACGATAGCTCCTATAATTCACCCCTCCACTTT	CATKTWGTDDSSYNSPLHF
TRBV9	TRBJ2-2	TRBD2	-	TGTGCCAGCAGCGTACCCAGCGGGATACCGAACACCGGGGAGCTGTTTTTT	CASSVPSGIPNTGELFF
TRBV5-1	TRBJ2-3	TRBD1	-	TGCGCCAGCAGCGCCGGACAGGTCATTAGGACAGATACGCAGTATTTT	CASSAGQVIRTDTQYF
TRBV13	TRBJ2-1	-	-	TGTGCCAGCAGCCCACGTAGCTCCTACAATGAGCAGTTCTTC	CASSPRSSYNEQFF
TRBV5-8	TRBJ1-4	-	-	TGTGCCAGCAGCTCGGGGGGATTGAATGAAAAACTGTTTTTT	CASSSGGLNEKLFF
TRBV7-9	TRBJ2-5	-	once	TGTGCCAGCAGCTACTCGACAGACACGGCCCAGTACTTC	CASSYSTDTAQYF
TRBV4-1	TRBJ2-7	-	-	TGCGCCAGCAGCCAAGGACAGGCCTCCTACGAGCAGTACTTC	CASSQGQASYEQYF
TRBV2	TRBJ2-5	-	-	TGTGCCAGCAGTGCGAGTAGTAAAGAGACCCAGTACTTC	CASSASSKETQYF